Below, 9 T cell receptor beta chains from the same sample are listed, as sequenced in a study of blood T cell repertoires in COVID-19. The protocol was immunoSEQ multiplex PCR, while the TCRdb copy is restricted to in-frame clones and leaves out a portion. The sample gives more than 300,000 clones, about 88% of which show up once; more than 1% is in the top ten. The sample taken for sequencing was PBMCs or T cells enriched from blood (not recorded which). The receptors were sampled from a woman in her late teens or twenties who had recovered from COVID-19.

The chain recombines TRBV9 with TRBJ2-5; TRBD2 matches 15 bases. The CDR3 sequence is 16 residues long. Germline lookup yields CDR1 SGDLS and CDR2 YYNGEE. The junction had 4 bases not matched to a gene; V was cut back by 4 bases and J by 3 bases. CDR3 protein: CASSLGLAGGEETQYF. DNA of the CDR3: TGTGCCAGCAGCCTCGGACTAGCGGGGGGGGAAGAGACCCAGTACTTC.

The chain joins TRBV7-8 to TRBJ2-7; D is possibly TRBD2 (6 bases). The CDR3 totals 15 residues. The V end was cut by 5 bases, the J end by 0 bases, with 14 bases between. Germline V gene lookup returns CDR1 SGHVS and CDR2 FQNEAQ. DNA for the CDR3: TGTGCCAGCAGCCCCACGCGGGGAAGCTCCTACGAGCAGTACTTC. Protein sequence: CASSPTRGSSYEQYF.

In this sample, this clone turned up a few times. The chain joins TRBV28 to TRBJ1-1; D may be TRBD1 (5 bases). Per germline, CDR1 MDHEN and CDR2 SYDVKM. V lost 8 bases to trimming and J lost 1 base, with 14 bases between them. The CDR3 is 14 residues long. CDR3 bases: TGTGCCAGCGGCAAGACAGCCTGGAACACTGAAGCTTTCTTT. This sequence encodes CASGKTAWNTEAFF.

The V call is TRBV7-9, the J call TRBJ2-1; 9 bases line up with TRBD1. The germline gives CDR1 SEHNR, CDR2 FQNEAQ (reference sequence). This CDR3 comprises 17 residues. V lost 5 bases to trimming and J lost 1 base; unmatched junction nucleotides: 9. CDR3 region: CASSPRDRVRSYNEQFF. In nucleotides, the CDR3 is TGTGCCAGCAGCCCCCGGGACAGGGTGAGGTCCTACAATGAGCAGTTCTTC.

The chain employs TRBV25-1 and TRBJ1-2; no firm D call. Germline-derived CDR1 and CDR2 are MGHDK and SYGVNS. The CDR3 is 12 amino acids. V gave up 3 bases and J gave up 7 bases, with 9 bases separating them. The DNA for the CDR3 is TGTGCCAGCAGTGAGTCGACATTTGGCTACACCTTC. It is translated as CASSESTFGYTF.

The chain has TRBV11-1 and TRBJ1-4, with 9 bases that match TRBD1. V trimming: 5 bases; J trimming: 7 bases; junction bases outside the gene matches: 8. This CDR3 has 15 residues. The germline V gene encodes CDR1 SGHAT and CDR2 FQDESV (reference sequence). CDR3 DNA: TGTGCCAGCAGCGTACAGGGGGCGCGGGGTGAAAAACTGTTTTTT. It is translated as CASSVQGARGEKLFF.

The CDR3 DNA follows: TGCGCCAGCAGCCAAGATCGGGGGAAGAATTACGAGCAGTACTTC. It codes for CASSQDRGKNYEQYF. The J gene is TRBJ2-7, the V gene TRBV4-3, with a tentative D call TRBD2 (6 bases). The CDR3 is 15 residues long. Looked up from germline, CDR1 is LGHNA and CDR2 is YSLEER. V lost 0 bases to trimming and J lost 4 bases, with 13 bases between them.

The rearrangement uses TRBV7-9 and TRBJ1-1, with a possible D match to TRBD1 (6 bases). V lost 0 bases and J 3 bases, leaving 11 bases between the germline ends. This CDR3 is built from 15 residues. CDR1 is SEHNR, CDR2 FQNEAQ, per germline (reference sequence). The CDR3 loop is CASSLAQGQDTEAFF. DNA of the CDR3: TGTGCCAGCAGCTTAGCCCAGGGGCAGGACACTGAAGCTTTCTTT.

This chain connects TRBV3-1 (or the pseudogene TRBV3-2) to TRBJ2-7, with a possible D match to TRBD1 (6 bases). Germline V gene data show CDR1 as LGHDT and CDR2 as YNNKEL (reference sequence). This CDR3 is built from 12 residues. V dropped 3 bases and J dropped 13 bases, with 16 bases sitting between them. CDR3 amino acids: CASSQPGQKLYF. Written as DNA, the CDR3 is TGTGCCAGCAGCCAGCCCGGACAGAAACTTTACTTC.